Reported below is one T cell receptor (beta chain). The antigen is not known. The record originates from a study of shared clonotypes between healthy human individuals. Broader study findings: Some clonotypes were shared by all four sorted-subset donors, while others were not shared. The non-shared ones had lower generation probabilities than the shared ones.

The CD4+ fraction was divided into a CD45RA+ naive subset and a CD45RA-negative memory subset. TCRdb's copy holds only in-frame clones and misses some; the assay was immunoSEQ multiplex PCR. In the table there are about 2 million clones, 85% to 95% of which are singletons. Sequencing was performed on naive CD4+ T cells sorted from blood. As for subset: CD45RA+ positively selected. The sequence was obtained from a man aged 18 to 29 in good health.

CDR3 DNA: TGTGCCAGCAGCCCTAGCCGGACAGGTAGGAACACTGAAGCTTTCTTT. It translates to CASSPSRTGRNTEAFF. The chain employs TRBV5-4 and TRBJ1-1, with TRBD1 matching over 7 bases. Germline V gene sequence: CDR1 SGHNT, CDR2 YYREEE (reference sequence). Trimming took 4 bases from V and 1 from J; bases not matched to a gene: 10. The CDR3 runs 16 residues.